These 16 T cell receptor beta chains came from one sample sequenced in a study of OX40 agonist ivuxolimab in advanced cancers. The assay was immunoSEQ multiplex PCR, and TCRdb's table has in-frame clones only and misses some. The sample lists just under 75,000 clones, around nine tenths occurring once. Here the sequenced sample was CD4+ or CD8+ T cells sorted from blood, taken in a trial of the OX40 agonist ivuxolimab. All receptors come from an adult with an advanced solid tumor such as melanoma, head and neck, liver or kidney cancer.

The gene calls are TRBV2 and TRBJ1-5; D remains ambiguous. The germline CDR1 and CDR2 sequences are SNHLY and FYNNEI. This CDR3 is 14 amino acids long. Between the trimmed V and J ends, which lost 4 bases and 7 bases, there was a span of 14 bases. CDR3 loop: CASSASSPDQPQHF. Written as DNA, the CDR3 is TGTGCCAGCAGTGCCTCGTCTCCCGACCAGCCCCAGCATTTT.

The rearrangement joins TRBV7-9 to TRBJ2-3, with D perhaps TRBD1 (5 bases). V dropped 1 base and J dropped 4 bases, with 15 bases sitting between them. CDR3 size: 16 residues. The germline gives CDR1 SEHNR, CDR2 FQNEAQ (reference sequence). The CDR3 region is CASSLVARAPADTQYF. The CDR3 region has the DNA TGTGCCAGCAGCTTAGTGGCCAGGGCCCCGGCAGATACGCAGTATTTT.

The chain is built from TRBV18 and TRBJ2-6; no definite D call. The CDR3 contains 15 residues. Germline V gene lookup returns CDR1 KGHSH and CDR2 LQKENI. Trimming stripped 3 bases from V and 0 bases from J, with 6 bases between. For the CDR3, the DNA is TGTGCCAGCTCACCCGACACCTCTGGGGCCAACGTCCTGACTTTC. Amino acid sequence: CASSPDTSGANVLTF. Supplemented by reference TRBV18 and TRBJ2-6, the full variable domain reads NAGVMQNPRHLVRRRGQEARLRCSPMKGHSHVYWYRQLPEEGLKFMVYLQKENIIDESGMPKERFSAEFPKEGPSILRIQQVVRGDSAAYFCASSPDTSGANVLTFGAGSRLTVL.

The chain employs TRBV7-6 and TRBJ2-1; 8 nucleotides align to TRBD2. Germline loops: CDR1 SGHVS, CDR2 FNYEAQ. The CDR3 consists of 15 residues. Germline trimming cut 2 bases from V and 6 bases from J; bases unmatched to any gene: 6. CDR3 in amino acids: CASSLRLASRNEQFF. The CDR3 bases are TGTGCCAGCAGCTTACGACTAGCGTCTCGCAATGAGCAGTTCTTC.

The CDR3 DNA follows: TGTGCCAGCAGTTTATCACAGGGCCCCTACGAGCAGTACTTC. Residues: CASSLSQGPYEQYF. The genes are TRBV27 and TRBJ2-7, with TRBD1 as a possible D gene (6 bases). Trimming left V 0 bases short and J 2 bases short, with 8 bases between. Germline CDR1 and CDR2: MNHEY and SMNVEV (reference sequence). The CDR3 is made up of 14 amino acids.

The chain recombines TRBV7-2 with TRBJ2-7; D tentatively fits TRBD1 or TRBD2 (5 bases each). Germline lookup yields CDR1 SGHTA and CDR2 FQGNSA. Trimming shortened V by 6 bases and J by 5 bases, and 17 bases separated the two germline ends. This CDR3 is 14 amino acids long. For the CDR3, the DNA is TGTGCCAGCAGTCCGGGGACGGTATCGAACGAGCAGTACTTC. It codes for CASSPGTVSNEQYF.

This chain links TRBV21-1 with TRBJ2-1; the table assigns TRBD2, which was not confirmed against the DNA. TRBV21-1 constitutes a pseudogene. This CDR3 region has 15 residues. CDR3 sequence reads: CASSKRLPPSPEQFF. In nucleotides, the CDR3 is TGTGCCAGCAGCAAACGACTCCCCCCATCCCCCGAGCAGTTCTTC.

This clone has only a few counts. V is TRBV7-9 and J is TRBJ2-1; 12 bases fit TRBD1. This CDR3 is built from 17 residues. The germline V gene has CDR1 SEHNR and CDR2 FQNEAQ (reference sequence). The V gene end was trimmed by 0 bases and the J gene end by 6 bases; junction bases not matched to a gene: 6. The CDR3 DNA reads TGTGCCAGCAGCTTAGCGTTGGGGACAGGGGGCCGCAATGAGCAGTTCTTC. As protein: CASSLALGTGGRNEQFF. The variable domain in full, with the rest retrieved from reference TRBV7-9 and TRBJ2-1, is DTGVSQNPRHKITKRGQNVTFRCDPISEHNRLYWYRQTLGQGPEFLTYFQNEAQLEKSRLLSDRFSAERPKGSFSTLEIQRTEQGDSAMYLCASSLALGTGGRNEQFFGPGTRLTVL.

The V gene is TRBV29-1, the J gene TRBJ2-7, with 9 positions matching TRBD1. CDR3 size: 16 residues. Germline loops: CDR1 SQVTM, CDR2 ANQGSEA. Trimming removed 6 bases from V and 0 bases from J; junction bases left unmatched: 12. Written as DNA, the CDR3 is TGCAGCGTGCAACATTCCGGGACAGGGAGCTCCTACGAGCAGTACTTC. Its protein product is CSVQHSGTGSSYEQYF.

The chain recombines TRBV27 with TRBJ1-1; D is uncertain. The CDR3 covers 17 residues. Trimming pared 5 bases from V and 0 bases from J, leaving 19 bases between. The V gene's germline CDR1 is MNHEY and CDR2 SMNVEV (reference sequence). CDR3 bases: TGTGCCAGCAGTGTTCGGGTTACCTCGGGGATGAACACTGAAGCTTTCTTT. It yields the protein CASSVRVTSGMNTEAFF.

The chain carries TRBV5-4 and TRBJ2-2; either TRBD1 or TRBD2 may fit D (6 bases each). Germline CDR1 is SGHNT and CDR2 is YYREEE (reference sequence). This CDR3 has 13 residues. The ends were cut back, 9 bases at V and 1 base at J, with 10 bases in the middle. CDR3 DNA: TGTGCCACCGGAGGGGGGAACACCGGGGAGCTGTTTTTT. Residues: CATGGGNTGELFF.

V is TRBV18 and J is TRBJ2-5; 14 bases agree with TRBD2. Looked up from germline, CDR1 is KGHSH and CDR2 is LQKENI. The J segment lost 7 bases and the V segment lost 3 bases, leaving 4 bases of the junction unmatched. The CDR3 sequence is 15 residues long. The DNA for the CDR3 is TGTGCCAGCTCACCGGCGGGACTAGCGGGAGCGACCCAGTACTTC. Encoded protein: CASSPAGLAGATQYF.

CDR3 region: CSAASQAGATDTQYF. The CDR3 nucleotides read TGCAGCGCGGCTAGTCAGGCGGGAGCCACAGATACGCAGTATTTT. This chain links TRBV29-1 with TRBJ2-3; 7 bases fit TRBD2. Germline-derived CDR1 and CDR2 are SQVTM and ANQGSEA. V lost 7 bases, J lost 2 bases, and 12 bases stayed unmatched. This CDR3 has 15 residues.

This rearrangement joins TRBV30 to TRBJ1-2, with 7 positions matching TRBD1. CDR1 is GTSNPN and CDR2 is SVGIG in the germline V gene (reference sequence). This CDR3 contains 13 residues. V was clipped by 4 bases and J by 6 bases; unmatched bases: 8. The CDR3: CAWTWGQSDGYTF. The CDR3 DNA sequence: TGTGCCTGGACCTGGGGACAGTCAGATGGCTACACCTTC.

This rearrangement joins TRBV5-1 to TRBJ2-5; D is perhaps TRBD1 (6 bases). The V gene's germline CDR1 is SGHRS and CDR2 YFSETQ. V was cut by 4 bases and J by 0 bases, with 13 bases left in between. The CDR3 runs to 15 residues. The CDR3 loop is CASSIPGTYQETQYF. The CDR3 bases are TGCGCCAGCAGCATTCCTGGGACATACCAAGAGACCCAGTACTTC. The full variable domain, in which reference TRBV5-1 and TRBJ2-5 provide the parts outside the CDR3, is KAGVTQTPRYLIKTRGQQVTLSCSPISGHRSVSWYQQTPGQGLQFLFEYFSETQRNKGNFPGRFSGRQFSNSRSEMNVSTLELGDSALYLCASSIPGTYQETQYFGPGTRLLVL.

The chain recombines TRBV27 with TRBJ1-5; D ambiguous. The germline V gene encodes CDR1 MNHEY and CDR2 SMNVEV (reference sequence). The length of the CDR3 is 17 residues. V was pared by 6 bases and J by 0 bases, with 18 bases between. The CDR3 bases are TGTGCCAGCAGGGGCACCGCCCTATCAATTAGCAATCAGCCCCAGCATTTT. It translates to CASRGTALSISNQPQHF.